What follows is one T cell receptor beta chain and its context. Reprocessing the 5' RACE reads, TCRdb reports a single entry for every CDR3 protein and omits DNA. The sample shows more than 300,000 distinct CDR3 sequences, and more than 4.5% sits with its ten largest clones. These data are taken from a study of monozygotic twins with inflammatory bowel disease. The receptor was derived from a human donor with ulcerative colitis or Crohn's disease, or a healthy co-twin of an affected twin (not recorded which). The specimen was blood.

The CDR3 sequence is CASSPPGWAATEAFF. J is TRBJ1-1 and V is TRBV18. In germline, CDR1 is KGHSH, CDR2 LQKENI. The CDR3 extends over 15 amino acids. The variable domain in full, with the rest retrieved from reference TRBV18 and TRBJ1-1, is NAGVMQNPRHLVRRRGQEARLRCSPMKGHSHVYWYRQLPEEGLKFMVYLQKENIIDESGMPKERFSAEFPKEGPSILRIQQVVRGDSAAYFCASSPPGWAATEAFFGQGTRLTVV.